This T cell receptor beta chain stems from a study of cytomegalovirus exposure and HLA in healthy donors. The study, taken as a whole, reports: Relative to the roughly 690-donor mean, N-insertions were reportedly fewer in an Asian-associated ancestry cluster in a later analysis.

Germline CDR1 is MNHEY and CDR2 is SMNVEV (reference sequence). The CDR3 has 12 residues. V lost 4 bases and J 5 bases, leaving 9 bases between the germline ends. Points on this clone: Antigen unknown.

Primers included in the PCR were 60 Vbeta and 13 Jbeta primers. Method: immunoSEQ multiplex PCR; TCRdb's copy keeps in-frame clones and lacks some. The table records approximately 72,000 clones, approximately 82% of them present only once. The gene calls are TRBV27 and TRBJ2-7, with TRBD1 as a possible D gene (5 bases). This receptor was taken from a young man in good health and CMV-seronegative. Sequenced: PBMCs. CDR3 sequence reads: CASSSGYHEQYF. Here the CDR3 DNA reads TGTGCCAGCAGTTCAGGGTACCACGAGCAGTACTTC.